Listed below are T cell receptor beta chains from one sample, sequenced in a study of early T cells in non-severe SARS-CoV-2 infection. TCRdb ran MiXCR on the 5' RACE reads and lists one entry per CDR3 protein. Of roughly 88,000 distinct CDR3 sequences listed, approximately 15% are singletons. The sequencing input was whole blood. The receptors come from an adult who was a healthcare worker with PCR-confirmed SARS-CoV-2 infection or an uninfected control (not recorded which). Each CDR3 is given with its conserved first and last residue. A D gene is named only where the DNA matches it firmly. Only some rows state a clone size, as once, few, many or a class for expanded clones.

v_call	d_call	clone_size	j_call	cdr3_nt	cdr3_aa
TRBV27	.	.	TRBJ2-3	TGTGCCAGCAGTCCTTTGAAGGGGCCTTTCCGAGGCACAGATACGCAGTATTTT	CASSPLKGPFRGTDTQYF
TRBV9	.	few	TRBJ2-1	TGTGCCAGCAGCGTACCCGTTGGGCCACTTTTTGGTGAGCAGTTCTTC	CASSVPVGPLFGEQFF
TRBV25-1	.	few	TRBJ1-4	TGTGCCAGCAGTGAATCTCCCGGTTTCCGACTGTTTTTT	CASSESPGFRLFF
TRBV6-6	.	.	TRBJ2-1	TGTGCCGTAGCGACTTCCTACAATGAGCAGTTCTTC	CAVATSYNEQFF
TRBV15	.	few	TRBJ2-3	TGTGCCACCAGCAGAGATCCTGGGCTTCCAGATACGCAGTATTTT	CATSRDPGLPDTQYF
TRBV20-1	.	few	TRBJ1-2	TGCAGTGCTGACAACCGGGCGAAGAACTATGGCTACACCTTC	CSADNRAKNYGYTF
TRBV27	.	.	TRBJ2-3	TGTGCCAGCAGTTGGAGCTACCAGGGTACGCAGTATTTT	CASSWSYQGTQYF
TRBV2	.	.	TRBJ2-1	TGTGCCAGCATTATCGGACCCGGAGGGATGGAGCAGTTCTTC	CASIIGPGGMEQFF
TRBV27	.	.	TRBJ1-4	TGTGCCAGCAGTTTAAGTTGGAGGGGTTCTAATGAAAAACTGTTTTTT	CASSLSWRGSNEKLFF
TRBV28	.	.	TRBJ2-7	TGTGCCAGCAGAACAGGTGGGACATACTACGAGCAGTACTTC	CASRTGGTYYEQYF
TRBV20-1	.	many	TRBJ2-5	TGCAGTGCTAGAGATGAGGGCGGGTATTCGGAGACCCAGTACTTC	CSARDEGGYSETQYF
TRBV12-3/TRBV12-4	.	many	TRBJ2-3	TGTGCCAGCAGGGCACTTGCGGGTCGGGATACGCAGTATTTT	CASRALAGRDTQYF
TRBV12-3/TRBV12-4	.	few	TRBJ1-1	TGTGCCAGCAGGGCACAGATGAACACTGAAGCTTTCTTT	CASRAQMNTEAFF
TRBV12-3/TRBV12-4	.	few	TRBJ2-5	TGTGCCAGCAGTTTTAACGGGGTCAGGAGGGAGACCCAGTACTTC	CASSFNGVRRETQYF
TRBV2	TRBD2	.	TRBJ2-5	TGTGCCAGCAGGGGACTAGCGGGCCAAGAGACCCAGTACTTC	CASRGLAGQETQYF
TRBV9	.	few	TRBJ2-5	TGTGCCAGCAGCGTAGCGAAGGACCAAGAGACCCAGTACTTC	CASSVAKDQETQYF
TRBV28	.	.	TRBJ1-1	TGTGCCAGCAGTCGCCGGGGGAATACTGGCAGCACTGAAGCTTTCTTT	CASSRRGNTGSTEAFF
TRBV30	.	.	TRBJ2-3	TGTGCCTGGAGGAAAGAGATATACACAGATACGCAGTATTTT	CAWRKEIYTDTQYF
TRBV6-6	TRBD2	.	TRBJ2-2	TGTGCCAGCAGCCGTAGCGGGACGAACACCGGGGAGCTGTTTTTT	CASSRSGTNTGELFF
TRBV7-2	.	.	TRBJ2-5	TGTGCCAGCAGCTTAAGTCAGACCCAGTACTTC	CASSLSQTQYF
TRBV12-3/TRBV12-4	TRBD2	few	TRBJ2-3	TGTGCCAGCAGTTTCGGGGGAGGGAGGACAGATACGCAGTATTTT	CASSFGGGRTDTQYF
TRBV12-5	.	.	TRBJ1-6	TGTGCTAGTGGTTTGGGGCAGGATAATTCACCCCTCCACTTT	CASGLGQDNSPLHF
TRBV7-8	TRBD1	.	TRBJ1-2	TGTGCCAGCAGCAACCGGGACAGGGTCTTCAACTATGGCTACACCTTC	CASSNRDRVFNYGYTF
TRBV7-9	.	.	TRBJ2-2	TGTGCCAGCAGCTTAAATACAGGAAACACCGGGGAGCTGTTTTTT	CASSLNTGNTGELFF
TRBV28	.	few	TRBJ1-5	TGTGCCAGCAGTTCCCAGGCGACCGTGCCCCAGCATTTT	CASSSQATVPQHF
TRBV11-2	.	few	TRBJ2-1	TGTGCCAGCAGCCACCCCCGCCCCCGGCAGTTCTTC	CASSHPRPRQFF
TRBV6-1	TRBD1	.	TRBJ2-2	TGTGCCAGCAGTGAAAGGGGGCAGTCGAACACCGGGGAGCTGTTTTTT	CASSERGQSNTGELFF
TRBV20-1	.	few	TRBJ1-5	TGCAGTGCTAGAGTTTTGGGGGATAGTCAGCCCCAGCATTTT	CSARVLGDSQPQHF
TRBV19	TRBD1	few	TRBJ2-7	TGTGCCAGTAGTATATCCCGGGACAGGGGCTACGAGCAGTACTTC	CASSISRDRGYEQYF
TRBV9	.	few	TRBJ1-1	TGTGCCAGCAGCGTATTAGGTCGGGAGGGACCTGAAGCTTTCTTT	CASSVLGREGPEAFF
TRBV20-1	.	.	TRBJ2-1	TGCAGTGCTAGCGCCTATGAGCAGTTCTTC	CSASAYEQFF
TRBV7-9	.	.	TRBJ1-1	TGTGCCAGCAGCCCCAGGGGAGCTGAAGCTTTCTTT	CASSPRGAEAFF
TRBV7-7	TRBD1	.	TRBJ2-7	TGTGCTAGCAGCGCGGACAGGGGATACGAGCAGTACTTC	CASSADRGYEQYF
TRBV11-2	.	.	TRBJ2-1	TGTGCCAGCAGGGACAGAGTAGAGCAGTTCTTC	CASRDRVEQFF
TRBV28	TRBD1	.	TRBJ2-1	TGTGTCAGCAGTTTAGTGACAGGGGGGTACAATGAGCAGTTCTTC	CVSSLVTGGYNEQFF
TRBV4-3	.	.	TRBJ1-3	TGCGCCAGCAGCCAAGAGCAGGGGCTTGGCTCTGGAAACACCATATATTTT	CASSQEQGLGSGNTIYF